A selection of T cell receptor beta chains follows, all from one sample in a study of blood T cell repertoires in COVID-19. Assay used: immunoSEQ multiplex PCR; TCRdb lists only in-frame clones, some missing. The sample has about 150,000 clones, about nine tenths seen once. Sequencing was done on a sample of peripheral blood. These receptors were obtained from a human donor in a cohort sampled during active COVID-19. The CDR3 runs from the conserved cysteine through the conserved F or W. A D gene is named only where the DNA matches it firmly. Not all rows give a size; the values are once, few, many and, for expanded clones, a class.

TRBV15	NA	TRBJ2-1	TRBD2	CATSIMGLAGASSYNEQFF	TGTGCCACCAGCATAATGGGACTAGCGGGGGCGAGCTCCTACAATGAGCAGTTCTTC
TRBV6-6	NA	TRBJ2-7	NA	CASSYGGPIGGYEQYF	TGTGCCAGCAGTTACGGGGGCCCGATTGGTGGTTACGAGCAGTACTTC
TRBV7-2	many	TRBJ1-1	NA	CASSLQGRQAFF	TGTGCCAGCAGCTTGCAGGGCCGACAGGCTTTCTTT
TRBV7-9	once	TRBJ2-2	TRBD2	CASTHGGGTGELFF	TGTGCCAGCACTCATGGGGGGGGCACCGGGGAGCTGTTTTTT
TRBV4-3	NA	TRBJ2-7	TRBD2	CASSQDGWGLGYEQYF	TGCGCCAGCAGCCAAGATGGGTGGGGACTAGGCTACGAGCAGTACTTC
TRBV28	NA	TRBJ1-2	NA	CASSLYRAAYGYTF	TGTGCCAGCAGTTTGTACAGGGCGGCCTATGGCTACACCTTC
TRBV2	many	TRBJ2-1	NA	CAPATGYNEQFF	TGTGCCCCAGCAACGGGTTACAATGAGCAGTTCTTC
TRBV4-2	NA	TRBJ2-7	TRBD2	CASSPGLAGVEYEQYF	TGTGCCAGCAGCCCGGGACTAGCGGGAGTAGAGTACGAGCAGTACTTC
TRBV4-3	NA	TRBJ2-6	NA	CASSQGRRSGANVLTF	TGCGCCAGCAGCCAGGGGCGGCGCTCTGGGGCCAACGTCCTGACTTTC
TRBV7-9	NA	TRBJ1-1	TRBD1	CASSLGQMNTEAFF	TGTGCCAGCAGCTTGGGACAGATGAACACTGAAGCTTTCTTT
TRBV28	NA	TRBJ2-5	TRBD2	CASSSIVASGNQETQYF	TGTGCCAGCAGTTCGATAGTGGCTAGCGGAAACCAAGAGACCCAGTACTTC
TRBV6-5	NA	TRBJ1-5	NA	CASSYSSGGNQPQHF	TGTGCCAGCAGTTACTCATCGGGGGGGAATCAGCCCCAGCATTTT
TRBV18	NA	TRBJ2-7	TRBD1	CASSGGQGVLEQYF	TGTGCCAGCTCCGGGGGACAGGGGGTCCTCGAGCAGTACTTC
TRBV5-1	NA	TRBJ2-1	TRBD2	CASSIQGSGGSYNEQFF	TGCGCCAGCAGCATCCAAGGTAGCGGGGGCTCCTACAATGAGCAGTTCTTC
TRBV27	NA	TRBJ1-2	TRBD1	CASSLGTGGGYTF	TGTGCCAGCAGTTTGGGGACAGGGGGAGGCTACACCTTC
TRBV2	NA	TRBJ1-6	TRBD1	CASSPGGGTGQFTLHF	TGTGCCAGCAGTCCCGGCGGAGGGACAGGTCAATTCACCCTCCACTTT
TRBV24-1	NA	TRBJ1-4	TRBD1	CATSDQGAPGKLFF	TGTGCCACCAGTGACCAGGGGGCGCCCGGAAAACTGTTTTTT
TRBV4-3	NA	TRBJ2-3	TRBD1	CASSHPGQGKTDTQYF	TGCGCCAGCAGCCATCCCGGACAGGGAAAGACAGATACGCAGTATTTT
TRBV10-3	NA	TRBJ2-1	NA	CAISESSSRYNEQFF	TGTGCCATCAGTGAGTCGTCGTCGCGGTACAATGAGCAGTTCTTC
TRBV28	NA	TRBJ1-5	TRBD1	CASSETGGTVQPQHF	TGTGCCAGCAGTGAGACAGGGGGAACTGTCCAGCCCCAGCATTTT
TRBV11-2	NA	TRBJ2-1	NA	CASSLVRESGNEQFF	TGTGCCAGCAGCTTAGTCCGGGAGTCGGGCAATGAGCAGTTCTTC
TRBV5-8	NA	TRBJ1-1	TRBD1	CASSLYRGRDRGGEAFF	TGTGCCAGCAGCTTGTATCGTGGCAGGGACAGGGGGGGCGAAGCTTTCTTT
TRBV5-6	NA	TRBJ2-3	TRBD2	CASSGLTGTSADTQYF	TGTGCCAGCAGCGGCCTTACCGGGACTAGCGCAGATACGCAGTATTTT
TRBV5-1	NA	TRBJ2-6	NA	CASSLEGAGANVLTF	TGCGCCAGCAGCTTGGAAGGGGCTGGGGCCAACGTCCTGACTTTC
TRBV6-2/TRBV6-3	once	TRBJ2-1	TRBD2	CASSLSGGWAYEQFF	TGTGCCAGCAGCCTTAGCGGGGGCTGGGCGTATGAGCAGTTCTTC
TRBV15	NA	TRBJ1-1	TRBD1	CATSRDAADRGLEAFF	TGTGCCACCAGCAGAGATGCCGCGGACAGGGGTCTTGAAGCTTTCTTT
TRBV4-3	NA	TRBJ1-1	NA	CASSQDLGEAFF	TGCGCCAGCAGCCAAGATCTAGGTGAAGCTTTCTTT
TRBV28	NA	TRBJ1-5	NA	CASSRSTRGANQPQHF	TGTGCCAGCAGCCGGTCAACGCGGGGGGCGAATCAGCCCCAGCATTTT
TRBV5-1	NA	TRBJ1-1	NA	CASSGQGPDTEAFF	TGCGCCAGCAGCGGTCAGGGGCCTGACACTGAAGCTTTCTTT
TRBV29-1	NA	TRBJ1-5	TRBD1	CSVRTGGNQPQHF	TGCAGCGTTCGGACAGGGGGGAATCAGCCCCAGCATTTT
TRBV7-2	NA	TRBJ2-7	NA	CASSLTGDRLYEQYF	TGTGCCAGCAGCCTAACCGGAGACCGACTCTACGAGCAGTACTTC
TRBV7-9	once	TRBJ1-1	NA	CASSLAMDSQRAFF	TGTGCCAGCAGCTTAGCGATGGACAGCCAAAGGGCTTTCTTT
TRBV12-3/TRBV12-4	NA	TRBJ2-7	TRBD1	CASSFGQGYEQYF	TGTGCCAGCAGTTTCGGACAGGGCTACGAGCAGTACTTC
TRBV28	NA	TRBJ2-2	NA	CASKGHSSTGELFF	TGTGCCAGCAAGGGGCACTCGAGCACCGGGGAGCTGTTTTTT
TRBV14	few	TRBJ2-5	NA	CASSQVGAVLEETQYF	TGTGCCAGCAGCCAAGTTGGAGCGGTATTGGAAGAGACCCAGTACTTC
TRBV28	NA	TRBJ2-3	TRBD2	CASSTDDSGGPGDTQYF	TGTGCCAGCAGTACCGATGATAGCGGGGGCCCGGGGGATACGCAGTATTTT
TRBV24-1	NA	TRBJ2-1	TRBD2	CATSESGLAHNEQFF	TGTGCCACCAGTGAATCTGGACTAGCGCACAATGAGCAGTTCTTC
TRBV30	NA	TRBJ1-5	NA	CAWSVEWAQPQHF	TGTGCCTGGAGTGTAGAATGGGCTCAGCCCCAGCATTTT
TRBV5-4	NA	TRBJ2-7	TRBD1	CASSLEQGASEQYF	TGTGCCAGCAGCTTGGAACAGGGGGCGAGCGAGCAGTACTTC
TRBV5-1	NA	TRBJ2-5	NA	CASSLDVGEVETQYF	TGCGCCAGCAGCTTGGATGTGGGGGAGGTGGAGACCCAGTACTTC
TRBV7-8	NA	TRBJ1-4	TRBD1	CASSLADRGGEKLFF	TGTGCCAGCAGCTTAGCAGACAGGGGAGGCGAAAAACTGTTTTTT
TRBV6-5	NA	TRBJ2-7	NA	CASAGAGTGVGEQYF	TGTGCCAGCGCGGGGGCAGGAACAGGAGTGGGCGAGCAGTACTTC
TRBV3-1/TRBV3-2	NA	TRBJ1-2	TRBD1	CASSQGDRGFGYTF	TGTGCCAGCAGCCAAGGGGACAGGGGATTTGGCTACACCTTC